This TCR beta chain was sequenced for a study of identical twins. Each cDNA held unique molecular identifiers, and template switching gave it a universal primer site. TCRdb ran MiXCR on the 5' RACE reads and lists one entry per CDR3 protein. The table shows some 1,700,000 distinct CDR3 sequences, with roughly 35% occurring only once. Study results and limitations: Abundant beta clonotypes from cord blood bore fewer insertions; memory repertoires lacked this pattern.

This clonotype was seen a few times. Its antigen is undetermined. In every case, the donor was a healthy Caucasian. Trimming took 3 bases from V and 8 from J; bases not matched to a gene: 4. The germline CDR1 and CDR2 sequences are DFQATT and SNEGSKA (reference sequence). This CDR3 is built from 14 residues. The specimen was cord blood. The TCR sequence derives from a newborn girl in good health. J is TRBJ1-6 and V is TRBV20-1; TRBD1 agrees at 10 bases. CDR3 coding DNA: TGCAGTGCTAGGACAGGGGGCCCCCATTCACCCCTCCACTTT. It specifies CSARTGGPHSPLHF.